This T cell receptor (beta chain) came from a study of Ad26.COV2.S vaccination and SARS-CoV-2 variants. On the study more broadly: This donor came from the COV1001 trial of Ad26.COV2.S. The authors gave Ad26.COV2.S intramuscularly, either once or twice 56 days apart.

As to treatment: 15 to 20 received Ad26.COV2.S at low or high dose, single or two shots; roughly five received placebo; per-sample allocation not given. Sample collection was performed on day 63 after the first vaccine or placebo injection. General study findings and limits: Across vaccine and placebo recipients, the breadth of non-spike TCRs was similar.

The germline V gene has CDR1 LNHDA and CDR2 SQIVND (reference sequence). The CDR3 covers 17 residues. V lost 3 bases to trimming and J lost 4 bases; unmatched junction nucleotides: 6. For this clone: Its antigen is unidentified.

Profiling relied on immunoSEQ multiplex PCR, and the TCRdb table lists in-frame clones only, not all of them. This table holds about half a million clones, about 89% found once. The chain has TRBV19 and TRBJ2-6; TRBD1 matches at 10 bases. The receptor was isolated from a person aged 18-60 years who received the Ad26.COV2.S COVID-19 vaccine or a placebo. The input for sequencing was peripheral blood, taken in a trial of Ad26.COV2.S vaccine versus placebo. CDR3 residues: CASSIWGQGKGANVLTF. The CDR3 DNA is TGTGCCAGTAGTATTTGGGGACAGGGGAAAGGGGCCAACGTCCTGACTTTC. Complete variable domain (other parts from reference TRBV19 and TRBJ2-6): DGGITQSPKYLFRKEGQNVTLSCEQNLNHDAMYWYRQDPGQGLRLIYYSQIVNDFQKGDIAEGYSVSREKKESFPLTVTSAQKNPTAFYLCASSIWGQGKGANVLTFGAGSRLTVL.